The subject of this entry is one T cell receptor beta chain. This entry is derived from a study of blood T cell repertoires in COVID-19. Overall study: Italy, Spain and the United States were the sources of the convalescent and acute COVID-19 samples. T cells, B-cell-depleted T cells, or PBMCs supplied cDNA or gDNA.

Trimming cost V 3 bases and J 1 base, with 11 bases left between them. The germline V gene encodes CDR1 SNHLY and CDR2 FYNNEI. CDR3 length equals 15 residues. In the original analysis: From reference gene primer amplification, estimates of nucleated cell counts were derived. The repertoire was sequenced with immunoSEQ multiplex PCR; TCRdb's copy has only in-frame clones and lacks some. From that table come the V and J calls and clone size; the DNA was used to work out D and trimming. This table holds over 110,000 clones, roughly 78% found once. The chain joins TRBV2 to TRBJ2-3; D ambiguous. The sequence derives from a man aged 55-75 years with acute or convalescent COVID-19. The sequenced sample consisted of peripheral blood. The CDR3 nucleotides are TGTGCCAGCAGTGAGGCAAACCACCGCACAGATACGCAGTATTTT. Protein product: CASSEANHRTDTQYF.